The 31 T cell receptor beta chains presented below share a single source sample, sequenced in a study of blood T cell repertoires in COVID-19. Libraries were prepared by immunoSEQ multiplex PCR; TCRdb keeps only in-frame clonotypes and omits some of them. The sample has 120,000 or so clones; approximately 85% are singletons. Sequenced input: peripheral blood. Receptors were obtained from a woman older than 75 with acute or convalescent COVID-19.

The rearrangement links TRBV24-1 to TRBJ2-5; 11 bases are a match to TRBD1. Germline assignment: CDR1 KGHDR and CDR2 SFDVKD. J was trimmed by 1 base and V by 4 bases; bases with no gene match: 7. This CDR3 spans 17 amino acids. The CDR3 loop reads CATSDGQGARPQETQYF. CDR3 in DNA: TGTGCCACCAGTGACGGACAGGGGGCGCGCCCCCAAGAGACCCAGTACTTC.

The J gene is TRBJ1-6, the V gene TRBV6-1, with D uncertain. Germline lookup yields CDR1 MNHNS and CDR2 SASEGT. The CDR3 extends over 16 amino acids. V dropped 0 bases and J dropped 10 bases, with 16 bases sitting between them. This CDR3 is CASSEAFPGMGSPLHF. For the CDR3, the DNA is TGTGCCAGCAGTGAAGCGTTTCCAGGAATGGGCTCACCCCTCCACTTT.

The chain employs TRBV5-4 and TRBJ1-4; 7 bases map to TRBD1. CDR1 is SGHNT and CDR2 is YYREEE in the germline V gene (reference sequence). This CDR3 comprises 14 residues. V dropped 3 bases and J dropped 6; count of bases not matched to a gene: 5. The DNA for the CDR3 is TGTGCCAGCAGCTCGGGACAGCCGCATGAAAAACTGTTTTTT. This translates into CASSSGQPHEKLFF.

The chain joins TRBV3-1 (or the pseudogene TRBV3-2) to TRBJ2-3; 10 bases align to TRBD2. The CDR3 spans 16 residues. The V gene's germline CDR1 is LGHDT and CDR2 YNNKEL (reference sequence). With V trimmed by 7 bases and J by 4 bases, 11 bases remained unmatched. The CDR3 DNA sequence: TGTGCCAGCAATCATGGGGGAGCGGGGGGGGCAGATACGCAGTATTTT. Residues: CASNHGGAGGADTQYF.

The rearrangement uses TRBV3-1 (or the pseudogene TRBV3-2) and TRBJ2-2; 8 positions match TRBD2. Germline trimming cut 6 bases from V and 6 bases from J; bases unmatched to any gene: 12. The CDR3 sequence is 16 residues long. Germline lookup yields CDR1 LGHDT and CDR2 YNNKEL (reference sequence). CDR3 bases: TGTGCCAGCAGTCTCGGGGGGGGACGCCTGTCCGGGGAGCTGTTTTTT. Its translation: CASSLGGGRLSGELFF.

V is TRBV11-2 and J is TRBJ1-1; tentatively, D is TRBD1 (6 bases). Germline V gene lookup returns CDR1 SGHAT and CDR2 FQNNGV. V lost 5 bases and J lost 3, with 13 bases in between. CDR3 size: 14 residues. The CDR3 nucleotides are TGTGCCAGCAGCCGAGAACAGGGTTACACTGAAGCTTTCTTT. This gives the protein CASSREQGYTEAFF.

The chain combines TRBV27 with TRBJ1-6, with 8 bases fitting TRBD1. The trim removed 5 bases at V and 7 bases at J, leaving 7 bases unmatched. This CDR3 is built from 15 residues. Germline V gene lookup returns CDR1 MNHEY and CDR2 SMNVEV (reference sequence). This chain's CDR3 is CASSRTGGENSPLHF. The CDR3 DNA is TGTGCCAGCAGTCGAACAGGGGGTGAAAATTCACCCCTCCACTTT.

The genes are TRBV9 and TRBJ1-1; the D gene is possibly TRBD1 (5 bases). The CDR3 consists of 14 residues. V lost 4 bases and J 7 bases, leaving 17 bases between the germline ends. Germline CDR1 and CDR2: SGDLS and YYNGEE. The CDR3 coding sequence is TGTGCCAGCAGCTTAGACCCGGGGCGGGATGAAGCTTTCTTT. Translated: CASSLDPGRDEAFF.

The chain joins TRBV5-1 to TRBJ1-2, with TRBD1 identical over 11 bases. Trimming removed 4 bases from V and 3 bases from J; junction bases left unmatched: 5. CDR1 is SGHRS, CDR2 YFSETQ, per germline. CDR3 length: 15 amino acids. CDR3 nucleotides: TGCGCCAGCAGCCCCCGGACAGGGGGCGACTATGGCTACACCTTC. Its protein product is CASSPRTGGDYGYTF.

This chain connects TRBV3-1 (or the pseudogene TRBV3-2) to TRBJ1-2; TRBD1 aligns across 10 bases. The ends lost 2 bases at V and 7 bases at J; junction bases unmatched: 10. The length of the CDR3 is 16 residues. CDR1 and CDR2 (germline): LGHDT, YNNKEL (reference sequence). The DNA of the CDR3 is TGTGCCAGCAGCCAATTGGCGACAGGGGGCGAGCGTGGCTACACCTTC. Protein sequence: CASSQLATGGERGYTF.

The chain has TRBV2 and TRBJ1-5; perhaps TRBD1 as D (5 bases). This CDR3 spans 15 amino acids. V gave up 8 bases and J gave up 4 bases, with 18 bases separating them. CDR1 SNHLY and CDR2 FYNNEI come from the germline V gene. The CDR3 sequence is CASSDTTGENQPQHF. CDR3 sequence (DNA): TGTGCCAGCTCTGATACAACAGGAGAAAATCAGCCCCAGCATTTT.

The gene calls are TRBV6-5 and TRBJ1-4; 8 positions agree with TRBD1. V trimming: 5 bases; J trimming: 6 bases; junction bases outside the gene matches: 8. Germline V gene sequence: CDR1 MNHEY, CDR2 SVGAGI. This CDR3 comprises 15 residues. As DNA, the CDR3 is TGTGCCAGCAGTCCGCAGGGGGCAGGAGATGAAAAACTGTTTTTT. This codes for CASSPQGAGDEKLFF.

The CDR3 nucleotides read TGCGCCAGCAGCTTGGACCCTAGCGGGGGGTACAATGAGCAGTTCTTC. Translated, it gives CASSLDPSGGYNEQFF. The chain links TRBV5-1 to TRBJ2-1, with 11 bases identical to TRBD2. From germline, CDR1 is SGHRS and CDR2 YFSETQ. The CDR3 is 16 residues long. The trim removed 0 bases at V and 4 bases at J, leaving 3 bases unmatched.

The genes are TRBV7-2 and TRBJ1-1; 11 positions match TRBD1. V dropped 4 bases and J dropped 3; count of bases not matched to a gene: 7. This CDR3 comprises 16 residues. In germline, CDR1 is SGHTA, CDR2 FQGNSA. CDR3 protein: CASSSGWGQGDTEAFF. CDR3 DNA: TGTGCCAGCAGCTCAGGGTGGGGACAGGGGGACACTGAAGCTTTCTTT.

This chain connects TRBV27 to TRBJ2-7; 9 bases agree with TRBD1. J lost 1 base, V lost 10 bases, and 8 bases had no gene match. Germline V gene lookup returns CDR1 MNHEY and CDR2 SMNVEV (reference sequence). The CDR3 length is 14 residues. CDR3 in amino acids: CATRLQGASYEQYF. The CDR3 bases are TGTGCCACTCGACTACAGGGGGCATCCTACGAGCAGTACTTC.

V is TRBV4-1 and J is TRBJ1-1; 7 positions match TRBD1. This CDR3 has 16 amino acids. V lost 6 bases and J lost 2; bases outside the gene matches: 12. The germline V gene encodes CDR1 MGHRA and CDR2 YSYEKL. CDR3 nucleotides: TGCGCCAGCAGTCTTCAATTAACAGGGGCAAACACTGAAGCTTTCTTT. Amino acid sequence: CASSLQLTGANTEAFF.

This chain uses TRBV11-2 with TRBJ2-2; D remains ambiguous. Germline V gene data show CDR1 as SGHAT and CDR2 as FQNNGV. This CDR3 is 12 amino acids long. The germline V and J ends were trimmed by 5 bases and 8 bases, with 9 bases remaining between them. The CDR3 protein is CASSPIRGELFF. CDR3 sequence (DNA): TGTGCCAGCAGCCCGATCAGAGGGGAGCTGTTTTTT.

This sequence joins TRBV2 and TRBJ1-2, with 9 positions matching TRBD1. From germline, CDR1 is SNHLY and CDR2 FYNNEI. This CDR3 region has 13 residues. Trimming cost V 6 bases and J 6 bases; bases outside gene matches: 5. Here the CDR3 DNA reads TGTGCCAGCAGGGGGACAGGGAGAGATGGCTACACCTTC. Amino acids: CASRGTGRDGYTF.

The V call is TRBV4-2, the J call TRBJ1-1; the D is unclear. Trimming removed 2 bases from V and 1 base from J, with 8 bases in between. From germline, CDR1 is LGHNA and CDR2 YNFKEQ. This CDR3 spans 14 amino acids. The CDR3 protein is CASSQITENTEAFF. CDR3 nucleotide sequence: TGTGCCAGCAGCCAAATCACAGAGAACACTGAAGCTTTCTTT.

This clone turned up a few times. This sequence joins TRBV10-3 and TRBJ1-2; 8 bases agree with TRBD1. Germline CDR1 ENHRY, CDR2 SYGVKD. The trim removed 10 bases at V and 4 bases at J, leaving 8 bases unmatched. The CDR3 spans 13 residues. For the CDR3, the DNA is TGTGCCACGACGCCGGACAGGGCCTATGGCTACACCTTC. This encodes CATTPDRAYGYTF.

The table lists this clone with a few counts. The chain employs TRBV12-3 or TRBV12-4 and TRBJ1-5; tentative D call: TRBD1 (5 bases). This CDR3 has 12 amino acids. The ends were cut back, 8 bases at V and 7 bases at J, with 12 bases in the middle. The chain's CDR3 is CASGAGRQPQHF. The CDR3 nucleotides read TGTGCCAGCGGGGCGGGGAGACAGCCCCAGCATTTT.

The rearrangement links TRBV19 to TRBJ2-1, with TRBD1 matching over 8 bases. This CDR3 region has 15 residues. The germline gives CDR1 LNHDA, CDR2 SQIVND (reference sequence). Trimming cost V 7 bases and J 5 bases; bases outside gene matches: 10. CDR3 bases: TGTGCCAGTACCGGAGGGGACAGGATCAACAATGAGCAGTTCTTC. It encodes CASTGGDRINNEQFF.

This chain uses TRBV7-3 with TRBJ1-2; D ambiguous. V was clipped by 4 bases and J by 8 bases, with 20 bases between them. The CDR3 runs 15 residues. Looked up from germline, CDR1 is SGHTA and CDR2 is FQGTGA. The CDR3: CASSSSRSGFVGYTF. Written as DNA, the CDR3 is TGTGCCAGCAGCTCCAGTCGGTCAGGATTTGTCGGCTACACCTTC.

The chain joins TRBV7-2 to TRBJ1-6; D gene unclear. The CDR3 covers 13 residues. Germline V lookup: CDR1 SGHTA, CDR2 FQGNSA. V was pared by 1 base and J by 14 bases, with 12 bases between. The CDR3 coding sequence is TGTGCCAGCAGCTTAGAGCTTTCCAGGACCCTCCACTTT. This sequence encodes CASSLELSRTLHF.

CDR3 sequence: CASSSTGVFYGYTF. The CDR3 region has the DNA TGTGCCAGCAGCTCGACAGGCGTCTTCTATGGCTACACCTTC. The J gene is TRBJ1-2, the V gene TRBV7-2; perhaps TRBD1 as D (6 bases). Trimming took off 4 bases at V and 4 bases at J, with 13 bases between the two ends. There are 14 residues in the CDR3. Germline assignment: CDR1 SGHTA and CDR2 FQGNSA.

The rearrangement joins TRBV5-1 to TRBJ1-1; TRBD1 agrees at 12 bases. Losses at the gene ends were 0 bases for V and 9 bases for J; bases not matched to a gene: 6. In germline, CDR1 is SGHRS, CDR2 YFSETQ. The CDR3 totals 15 residues. Here the CDR3 DNA reads TGCGCCAGCAGCTTGGCCGGGACAGGGGGCGAGAAAGCTTTCTTT. This codes for CASSLAGTGGEKAFF.

This chain uses TRBV5-3 with TRBJ1-2; D may be TRBD1 (5 bases). TRBV5-3 falls under the ORF class, with uncertain function. CDR3 size: 15 residues. V was cut by 2 bases and J by 1 base, with 12 bases left in between. For the CDR3, the DNA is TGTGCCAGAAGCTTCTTCAGGGTAAGTAACTATGGCTACACCTTC. Amino acids: CARSFFRVSNYGYTF.

The chain links TRBV4-2 to TRBJ2-5; no clear D. Germline values: CDR1 LGHNA, CDR2 YNFKEQ. The length of the CDR3 is 13 residues. V lost 0 bases and J 7 bases, leaving 9 bases between the germline ends. The CDR3 spells CASSQDRERTQYF. The CDR3 DNA follows: TGTGCCAGCAGCCAAGACCGAGAGAGGACCCAGTACTTC.

This sequence joins TRBV6-5 and TRBJ1-1; possibly TRBD1 for D (6 bases). Germline assignment: CDR1 MNHEY and CDR2 SVGAGI. Trimming removed 6 bases at V and 8 bases at J, with 16 bases between. There are 13 residues in the CDR3. CDR3 bases: TGTGCCAGCAGAAGTCCATTGACAGGAGAAGCTTTCTTT. Translating it yields CASRSPLTGEAFF.

The V and J genes are TRBV24-1 and TRBJ2-5, with 12 bases lining up with TRBD1. The V gene's germline CDR1 is KGHDR and CDR2 SFDVKD. The J segment lost 4 bases and the V segment lost 2 bases, leaving 7 bases of the junction unmatched. There are 17 residues in the CDR3. The CDR3 DNA is TGTGCCACCAGTGATTATCGCCGGGACAGGGGGCCAGAGACCCAGTACTTC. This codes for CATSDYRRDRGPETQYF.

The chain recombines TRBV28 with TRBJ1-2; 7 nucleotides align to TRBD1. The CDR3 runs 14 residues. V lost 5 bases, J lost 8 bases, and 11 bases stayed unmatched. The germline gives CDR1 MDHEN, CDR2 SYDVKM. The CDR3 protein is CASSRPGQVGGYTF. The CDR3 region has the DNA TGTGCCAGCAGTCGACCTGGACAGGTCGGCGGCTACACCTTC.